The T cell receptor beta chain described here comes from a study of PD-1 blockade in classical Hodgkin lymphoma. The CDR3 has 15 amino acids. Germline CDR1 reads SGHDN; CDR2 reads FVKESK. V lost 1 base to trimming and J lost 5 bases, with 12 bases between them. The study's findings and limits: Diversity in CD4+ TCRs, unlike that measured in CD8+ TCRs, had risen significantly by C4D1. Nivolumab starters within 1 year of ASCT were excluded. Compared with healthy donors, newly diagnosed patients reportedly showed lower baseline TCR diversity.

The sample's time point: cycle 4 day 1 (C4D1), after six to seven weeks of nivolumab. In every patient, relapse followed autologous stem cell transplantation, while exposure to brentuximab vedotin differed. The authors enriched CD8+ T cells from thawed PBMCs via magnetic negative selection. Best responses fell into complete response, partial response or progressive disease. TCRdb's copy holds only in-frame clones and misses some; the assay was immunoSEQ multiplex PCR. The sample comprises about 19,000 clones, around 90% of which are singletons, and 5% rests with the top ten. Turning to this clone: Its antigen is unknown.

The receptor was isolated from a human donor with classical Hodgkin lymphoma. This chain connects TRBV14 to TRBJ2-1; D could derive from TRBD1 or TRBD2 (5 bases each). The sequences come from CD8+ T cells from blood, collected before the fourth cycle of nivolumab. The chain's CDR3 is CASSQVTGAHNEQFF. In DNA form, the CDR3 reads TGTGCCAGCAGCCAAGTGACCGGGGCCCACAATGAGCAGTTCTTC. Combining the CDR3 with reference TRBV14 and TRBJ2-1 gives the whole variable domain EAGVTQFPSHSVIEKGQTVTLRCDPISGHDNLYWYRRVMGKEIKFLLHFVKESKQDESGMPNNRFLAERTGGTYSTLKVQPAELEDSGVYFCASSQVTGAHNEQFFGPGTRLTVL.